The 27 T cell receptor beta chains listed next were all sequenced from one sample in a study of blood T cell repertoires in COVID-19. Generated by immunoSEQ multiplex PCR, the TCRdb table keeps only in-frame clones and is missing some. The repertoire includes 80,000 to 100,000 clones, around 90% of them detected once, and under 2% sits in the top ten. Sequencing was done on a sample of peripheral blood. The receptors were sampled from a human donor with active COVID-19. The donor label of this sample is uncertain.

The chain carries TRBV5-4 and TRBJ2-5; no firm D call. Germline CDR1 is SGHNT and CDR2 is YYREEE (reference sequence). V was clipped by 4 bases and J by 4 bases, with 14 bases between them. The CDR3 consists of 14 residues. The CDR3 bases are TGTGCCAGCAGCCACAATATAGCCGGAGAGACCCAGTACTTC. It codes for CASSHNIAGETQYF.

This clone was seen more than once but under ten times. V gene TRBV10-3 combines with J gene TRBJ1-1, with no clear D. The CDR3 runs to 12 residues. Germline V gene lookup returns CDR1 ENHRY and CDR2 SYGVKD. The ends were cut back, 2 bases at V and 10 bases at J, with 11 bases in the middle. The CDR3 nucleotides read TGTGCCATCAGTGAGGAGGGTGGAAGAGCTTTCTTT. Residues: CAISEEGGRAFF.

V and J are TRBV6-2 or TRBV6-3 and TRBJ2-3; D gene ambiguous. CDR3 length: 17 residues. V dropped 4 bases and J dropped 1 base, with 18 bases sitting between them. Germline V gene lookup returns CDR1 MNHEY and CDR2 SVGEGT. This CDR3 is CASSSPLEPSGTDTQYF. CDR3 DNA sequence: TGTGCCAGCAGTTCGCCCCTCGAGCCTTCGGGCACAGATACGCAGTATTTT.

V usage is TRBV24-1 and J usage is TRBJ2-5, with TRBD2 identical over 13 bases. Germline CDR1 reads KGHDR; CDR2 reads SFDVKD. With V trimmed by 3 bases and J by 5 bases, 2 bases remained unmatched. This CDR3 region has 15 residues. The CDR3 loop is CATSDRTSGGETQYF. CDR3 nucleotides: TGTGCCACCAGTGATCGGACTAGCGGGGGTGAGACCCAGTACTTC.

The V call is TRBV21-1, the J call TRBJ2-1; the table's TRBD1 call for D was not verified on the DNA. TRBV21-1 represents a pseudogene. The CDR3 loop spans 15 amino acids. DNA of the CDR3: TGTGCCAGCTCTAAAGGGGACAGGTTTCACAATGAGCAGTTCTTC. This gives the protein CASSKGDRFHNEQFF.

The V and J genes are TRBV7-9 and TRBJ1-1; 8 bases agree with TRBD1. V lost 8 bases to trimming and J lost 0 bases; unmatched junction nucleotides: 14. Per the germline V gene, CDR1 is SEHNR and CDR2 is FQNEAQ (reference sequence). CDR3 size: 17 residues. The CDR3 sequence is CASQQPISRGLNTEAFF. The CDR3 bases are TGTGCCAGCCAACAACCCATATCCAGGGGGCTGAACACTGAAGCTTTCTTT.

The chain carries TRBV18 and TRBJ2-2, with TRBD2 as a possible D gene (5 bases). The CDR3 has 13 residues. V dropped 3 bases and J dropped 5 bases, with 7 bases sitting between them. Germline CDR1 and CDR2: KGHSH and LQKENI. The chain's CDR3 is CASSPPGTGELFF. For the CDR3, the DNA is TGTGCCAGCTCACCTCCGGGAACCGGGGAGCTGTTTTTT.

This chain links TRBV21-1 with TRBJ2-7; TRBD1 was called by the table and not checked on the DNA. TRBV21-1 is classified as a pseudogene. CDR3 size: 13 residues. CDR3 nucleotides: TGTGCCAGCAGCGTCCCCTACAGGGAGGAGCAGTACTTC. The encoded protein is CASSVPYREEQYF.

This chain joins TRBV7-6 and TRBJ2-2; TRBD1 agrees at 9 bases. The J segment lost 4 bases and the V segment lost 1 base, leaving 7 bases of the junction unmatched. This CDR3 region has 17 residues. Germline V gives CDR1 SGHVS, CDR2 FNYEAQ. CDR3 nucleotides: TGTGCCAGCAGCTTAGATTGGGGACAGGGTGGCACCGGGGAGCTGTTTTTT. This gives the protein CASSLDWGQGGTGELFF.

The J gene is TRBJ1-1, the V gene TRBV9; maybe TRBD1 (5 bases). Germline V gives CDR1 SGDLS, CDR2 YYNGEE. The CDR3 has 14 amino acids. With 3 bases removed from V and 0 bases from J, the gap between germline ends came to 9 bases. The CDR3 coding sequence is TGTGCCAGCAGCGCGGGACTTGTGAACACTGAAGCTTTCTTT. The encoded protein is CASSAGLVNTEAFF.

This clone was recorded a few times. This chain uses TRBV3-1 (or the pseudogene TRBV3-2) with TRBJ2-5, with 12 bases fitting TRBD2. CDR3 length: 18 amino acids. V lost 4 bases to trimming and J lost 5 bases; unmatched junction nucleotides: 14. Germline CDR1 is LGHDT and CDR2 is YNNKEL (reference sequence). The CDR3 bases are TGTGCCAGCAGCCGGGCGGGACTAGCGGGTCCCGTGACGGAGACCCAGTACTTC. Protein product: CASSRAGLAGPVTETQYF.

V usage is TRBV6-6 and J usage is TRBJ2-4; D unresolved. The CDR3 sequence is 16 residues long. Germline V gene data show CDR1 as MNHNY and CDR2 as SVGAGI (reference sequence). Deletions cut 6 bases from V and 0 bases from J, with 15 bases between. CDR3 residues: CASSPRNTLAKNIQYF. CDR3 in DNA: TGTGCCAGCAGCCCCAGGAACACATTAGCCAAAAACATTCAGTACTTC.

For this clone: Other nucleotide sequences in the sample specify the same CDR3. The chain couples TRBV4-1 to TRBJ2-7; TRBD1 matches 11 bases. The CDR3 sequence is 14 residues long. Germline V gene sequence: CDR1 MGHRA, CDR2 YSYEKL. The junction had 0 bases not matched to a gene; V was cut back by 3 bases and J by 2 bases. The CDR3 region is CASSQGQGAYEQYF. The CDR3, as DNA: TGCGCCAGCAGCCAGGGACAGGGGGCCTACGAGCAGTACTTC.

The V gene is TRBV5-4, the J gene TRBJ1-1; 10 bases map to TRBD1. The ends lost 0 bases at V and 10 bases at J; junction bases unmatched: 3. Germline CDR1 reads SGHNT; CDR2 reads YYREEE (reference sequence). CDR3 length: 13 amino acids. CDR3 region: CASSLAGTGVAFF. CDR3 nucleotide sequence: TGTGCCAGCAGCTTGGCCGGGACAGGGGTAGCTTTCTTT.

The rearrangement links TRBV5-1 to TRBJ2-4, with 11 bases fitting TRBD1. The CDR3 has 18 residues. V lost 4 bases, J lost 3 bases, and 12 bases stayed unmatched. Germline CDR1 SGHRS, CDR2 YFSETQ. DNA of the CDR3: TGCGCCAGCAGCCTACCTGGACAGGGGGCGCTTAGCAAAAACATTCAGTACTTC. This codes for CASSLPGQGALSKNIQYF.

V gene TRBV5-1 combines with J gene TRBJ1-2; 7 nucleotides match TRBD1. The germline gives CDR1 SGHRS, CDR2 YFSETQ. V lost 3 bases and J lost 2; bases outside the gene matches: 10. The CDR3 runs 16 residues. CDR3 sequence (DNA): TGCGCCAGCAGCTGGGACCAGGACAGGCCAAACTATGGCTACACCTTC. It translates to CASSWDQDRPNYGYTF. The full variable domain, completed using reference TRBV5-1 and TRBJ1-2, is KAGVTQTPRYLIKTRGQQVTLSCSPISGHRSVSWYQQTPGQGLQFLFEYFSETQRNKGNFPGRFSGRQFSNSRSEMNVSTLELGDSALYLCASSWDQDRPNYGYTFGSGTRLTVV.

The CDR3 protein is CASSRSGGEAGELFF. CDR3 nucleotides: TGCGCCAGCAGCCGCAGCGGAGGGGAGGCCGGGGAGCTGTTTTTT. This chain uses TRBV4-1 with TRBJ2-2; weak D call: TRBD2 (6 bases). Per the germline V gene, CDR1 is MGHRA and CDR2 is YSYEKL. The CDR3 consists of 15 residues. The V end lost 4 bases, the J end lost 6 bases, and 15 bases lay between the germline ends.

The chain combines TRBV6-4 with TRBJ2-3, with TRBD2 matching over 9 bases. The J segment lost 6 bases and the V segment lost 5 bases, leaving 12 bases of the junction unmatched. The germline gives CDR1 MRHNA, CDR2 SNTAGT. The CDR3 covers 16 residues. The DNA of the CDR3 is TGTGCCAGCAGTCCCATCGGCGGGGGGGCGGTGGATACGCAGTATTTT. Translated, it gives CASSPIGGGAVDTQYF.

The CDR3 DNA follows: TGTGCCAGCACCTCGGACCGGGGGGGCCTGCATGAGCAGTTCTTC. Translation gives CASTSDRGGLHEQFF. The chain carries TRBV5-4 and TRBJ2-1, with 8 bases aligning to TRBD2. V shed 6 bases and J 8 bases; nucleotides not matched to a gene: 13. Germline V CDR1 and CDR2: SGHNT, YYREEE (reference sequence). The CDR3 consists of 15 residues.

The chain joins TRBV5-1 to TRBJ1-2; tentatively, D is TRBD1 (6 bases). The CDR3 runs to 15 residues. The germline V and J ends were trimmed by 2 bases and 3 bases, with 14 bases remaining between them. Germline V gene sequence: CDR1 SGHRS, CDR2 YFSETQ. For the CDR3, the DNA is TGCGCCAGCAGCTTAAATGCGGGGGGCGACTATGGCTACACCTTC. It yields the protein CASSLNAGGDYGYTF.

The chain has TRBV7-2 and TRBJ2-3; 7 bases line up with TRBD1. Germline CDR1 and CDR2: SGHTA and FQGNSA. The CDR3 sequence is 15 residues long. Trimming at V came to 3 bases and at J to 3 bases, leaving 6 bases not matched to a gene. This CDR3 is CASSLGDRTTDTQYF. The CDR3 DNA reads TGTGCCAGCAGCTTGGGGGACAGAACTACAGATACGCAGTATTTT.

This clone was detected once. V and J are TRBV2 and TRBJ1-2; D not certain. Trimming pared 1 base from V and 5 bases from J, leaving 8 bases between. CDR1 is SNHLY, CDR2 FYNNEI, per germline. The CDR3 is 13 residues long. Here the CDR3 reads CASSEVGLYGYTF. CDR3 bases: TGTGCCAGCAGTGAAGTCGGTCTTTATGGCTACACCTTC.

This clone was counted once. Here the CDR3 reads CASSPYGGGEQFF. Written as DNA, the CDR3 is TGTGCCAGCAGCCCCTACGGGGGGGGTGAGCAGTTCTTC. This chain links TRBV4-2 with TRBJ2-1; 8 positions match TRBD2. Germline loops: CDR1 LGHNA, CDR2 YNFKEQ. After removal of 4 bases from V and 9 bases from J, the junction contained 5 bases not matched to a gene. The CDR3 has 13 residues.

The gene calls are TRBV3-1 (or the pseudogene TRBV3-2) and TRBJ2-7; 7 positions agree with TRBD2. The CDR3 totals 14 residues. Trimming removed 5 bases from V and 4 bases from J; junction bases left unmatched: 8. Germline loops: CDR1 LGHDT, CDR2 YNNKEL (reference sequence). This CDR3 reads CASSSSGGRYEQYF. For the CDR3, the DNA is TGTGCCAGCAGCTCCTCGGGGGGTAGGTACGAGCAGTACTTC.

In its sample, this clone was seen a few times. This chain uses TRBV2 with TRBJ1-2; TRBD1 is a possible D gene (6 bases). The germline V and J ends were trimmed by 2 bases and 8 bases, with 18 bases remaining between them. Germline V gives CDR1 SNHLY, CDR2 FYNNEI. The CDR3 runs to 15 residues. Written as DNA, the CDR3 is TGTGCCAGCAGTGAATTAGGGGGTAGGGGTGACGGCTACACCTTC. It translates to CASSELGGRGDGYTF.

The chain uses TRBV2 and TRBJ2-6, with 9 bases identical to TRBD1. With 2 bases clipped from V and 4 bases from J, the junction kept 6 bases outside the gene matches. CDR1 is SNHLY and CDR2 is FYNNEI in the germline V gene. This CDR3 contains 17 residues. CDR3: CASSETGGAGGANVLTF. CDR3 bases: TGTGCCAGCAGTGAAACAGGGGGCGCAGGAGGGGCCAACGTCCTGACTTTC.

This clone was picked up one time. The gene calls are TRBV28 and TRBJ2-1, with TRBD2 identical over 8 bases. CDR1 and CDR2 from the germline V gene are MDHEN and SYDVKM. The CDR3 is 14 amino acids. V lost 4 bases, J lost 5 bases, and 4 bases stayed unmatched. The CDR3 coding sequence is TGTGCCAGCAGTTCTCTGCGGGGGGACAATGAGCAGTTCTTC. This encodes CASSSLRGDNEQFF.